The clone carrying this T cell receptor (beta chain) occurred once. Original processing methods: Amplification with reference gene primers provided the estimates of nucleated cell counts. Method: immunoSEQ multiplex PCR; TCRdb's copy keeps in-frame clones and lacks some. That table supplies the V and J calls and clone size; D and trimming were determined from the DNA. The table has about 130,000 clones, approximately 70% seen once; the top ten hold 1.5% to 2%. The sample is drawn from a study of blood T cell repertoires in COVID-19. Study-level information: Collection of acute and convalescent COVID-19 samples took place in the United States, Italy and Spain. PBMCs, B-cell-depleted T cells, or T cells provided the cDNA or gDNA that made up the material.

The CDR3 contains 14 residues. V was shortened by 4 bases and J by 4 bases, with 14 bases between the two germline ends. Germline V CDR1 and CDR2: SGHRS, YFSETQ. V is TRBV5-1 and J is TRBJ1-1; tentatively, D is TRBD1 (6 bases). The sequence came from a woman in her 70s with acute or convalescent COVID-19. The sequencing sample was made of peripheral blood. CDR3 residues: CASSLRDTGTEAFF. The CDR3 DNA reads TGCGCCAGCAGCCTCCGGGACACGGGCACTGAAGCTTTCTTT.